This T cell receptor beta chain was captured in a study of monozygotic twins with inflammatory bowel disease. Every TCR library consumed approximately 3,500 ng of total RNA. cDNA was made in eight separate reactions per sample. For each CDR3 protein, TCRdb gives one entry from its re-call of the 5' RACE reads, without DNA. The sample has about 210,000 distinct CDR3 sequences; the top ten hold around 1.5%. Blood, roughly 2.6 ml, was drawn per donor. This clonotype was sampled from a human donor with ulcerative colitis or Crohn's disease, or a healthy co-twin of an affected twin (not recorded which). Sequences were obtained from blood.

CDR3 sequence reads: CASSLDRDTGELFF. The chain couples TRBV7-2 to TRBJ2-2; without DNA, the TCRdb call of TRBD1 cannot be checked. The CDR3 has 14 residues. Germline V CDR1 and CDR2: SGHTA, FQGNSA. Supplemented by reference TRBV7-2 and TRBJ2-2, the full variable domain reads GAGVSQSPSNKVTEKGKDVELRCDPISGHTALYWYRQSLGQGLEFLIYFQGNSAPDKSGLPSDRFSAERTGGSVSTLTIQRTQQEDSAVYLCASSLDRDTGELFFGEGSRLTVL.